Listed below are T cell receptor beta chains from one sample, sequenced in a study of blood T cells in healthy people across ages. TCRdb re-analysed the 5' RACE reads in MiXCR, keeping a single row per CDR3 protein. Among 540,000 or so distinct CDR3 sequences listed, nearly 25% were seen once. This same sample was also taken into another study, of T cells of mothers and their children.

Sequenced input: blood. The receptors shown here come from a boy younger than 18 in good health. CDR3s include the opening cysteine and the closing phenylalanine or tryptophan. A D gene is named only where the DNA matches it firmly. Part of the rows lack a size; the others show once, few, many or a class for expanded clones.

clone_size: few; j_call: TRBJ2-7; v_call: TRBV20-1; d_call: .; cdr3_nt: TGCAGTGCTAGAGGGGGCGGATCCTACGAGCAGTACTTC; cdr3_aa: CSARGGGSYEQYF
clone_size: few; j_call: TRBJ2-4; v_call: TRBV2; d_call: .; cdr3_nt: TGTGCCAGCAGGGGGTTATTAGCCAAAAACATTCAGTACTTC; cdr3_aa: CASRGLLAKNIQYF
clone_size: .; j_call: TRBJ2-2; v_call: TRBV3-1; d_call: .; cdr3_nt: TGTGCCAGCGCGGGGACCACCGGGGAGCTGTTTTTT; cdr3_aa: CASAGTTGELFF
clone_size: few; j_call: TRBJ2-3; v_call: TRBV29-1; d_call: .; cdr3_nt: TGCAGCGTTGAAGTACCTCTAGCGACCACAGATACGCAGTATTTT; cdr3_aa: CSVEVPLATTDTQYF
clone_size: .; j_call: TRBJ2-7; v_call: TRBV12-3/TRBV12-4; d_call: .; cdr3_nt: TGTGCCAGCAGTTTAGGGGCAGGGTTAACCTACGAGCAGTACTTC; cdr3_aa: CASSLGAGLTYEQYF
clone_size: many; j_call: TRBJ2-5; v_call: TRBV20-1; d_call: .; cdr3_nt: TGCAGTGCTCAGGAAGAGGGGTTGTTCGAGGAGGGCCGGGAGACCCAGTACTTC; cdr3_aa: CSAQEEGLFEEGRETQYF
clone_size: .; j_call: TRBJ2-1; v_call: TRBV29-1; d_call: TRBD2; cdr3_nt: TGCACCCCGGCTCCTAGCGGGGGGTACAATGAGCAGTTCTTC; cdr3_aa: CTPAPSGGYNEQFF
clone_size: few; j_call: TRBJ2-1; v_call: TRBV27; d_call: TRBD2; cdr3_nt: TGTGCCAGCAGTCCGGGACTAGCGGGGGCCAATGAGCAGTTCTTC; cdr3_aa: CASSPGLAGANEQFF
clone_size: .; j_call: TRBJ1-2; v_call: TRBV6-5; d_call: .; cdr3_nt: TGTGCCAGCAGCCGAGACACCGGAGGGTATGGCTACACCTTC; cdr3_aa: CASSRDTGGYGYTF
clone_size: .; j_call: TRBJ2-7; v_call: TRBV20-1; d_call: TRBD2; cdr3_nt: TGCAGTGCCCCAGTAGCGGGGGGACCCTACGAGCAGTACTTC; cdr3_aa: CSAPVAGGPYEQYF
clone_size: few; j_call: TRBJ2-2; v_call: TRBV6-6; d_call: TRBD2; cdr3_nt: TGTGCCAGCAGAACCCCCCTAGCGGGGTATGGCGGGGAGCTGTTTTTT; cdr3_aa: CASRTPLAGYGGELFF
clone_size: few; j_call: TRBJ2-6; v_call: TRBV2; d_call: .; cdr3_nt: TGTGCCAGCAGGCAGGGGGGGCTCTCTGGGGCCAACGTCCTGACTTTC; cdr3_aa: CASRQGGLSGANVLTF
clone_size: .; j_call: TRBJ2-1; v_call: TRBV7-9; d_call: .; cdr3_nt: TGTGCCCCGGGATCCTACAATGAGCAGTTCTTC; cdr3_aa: CAPGSYNEQFF
clone_size: .; j_call: TRBJ2-7; v_call: TRBV4-1; d_call: TRBD1; cdr3_nt: TGCGCCAGCAGCCAGTCAGGGGGCGATGAGCAGTACTTC; cdr3_aa: CASSQSGGDEQYF
clone_size: few; j_call: TRBJ2-5; v_call: TRBV20-1; d_call: .; cdr3_nt: TGCAGTGCTAGAGATTTTGGCGGGGTACAAGAGACCCAGTACTTC; cdr3_aa: CSARDFGGVQETQYF
clone_size: .; j_call: TRBJ2-5; v_call: TRBV3-1; d_call: TRBD2; cdr3_nt: TGTGCCAGCAGCCATGGTACTAGCGGACAAGAGACCCAGTACTTC; cdr3_aa: CASSHGTSGQETQYF
clone_size: .; j_call: TRBJ2-1; v_call: TRBV28; d_call: .; cdr3_nt: TGTGTATCGACCTCGGTGACCTACAATGAGCAGTTCTTC; cdr3_aa: CVSTSVTYNEQFF
clone_size: .; j_call: TRBJ1-6; v_call: TRBV11-2; d_call: .; cdr3_nt: TGTGCCAGCAGCCCTGCAAGGGGGAATTCACCCCTCCACTTT; cdr3_aa: CASSPARGNSPLHF
clone_size: .; j_call: TRBJ2-2; v_call: TRBV3-1; d_call: .; cdr3_nt: TGTGCCAGCAGCCAACATGCGCGGGACACCGGGGAGCTGTTTTTT; cdr3_aa: CASSQHARDTGELFF
clone_size: few; j_call: TRBJ1-4; v_call: TRBV20-1; d_call: .; cdr3_nt: TGCAGTGCTAGGGGGGTGAGGGAGGAAAAACTGTTTTTT; cdr3_aa: CSARGVREEKLFF
clone_size: .; j_call: TRBJ1-2; v_call: TRBV4-1; d_call: .; cdr3_nt: TGCGCCAGCAGCCAAGAGGGCAGGGGCTATGGCTACACCTTC; cdr3_aa: CASSQEGRGYGYTF
clone_size: few; j_call: TRBJ2-5; v_call: TRBV28; d_call: TRBD2; cdr3_nt: TGTGCCAGCAGCGGGACTAGCGGGAGCATGGAGACCCAGTACTTC; cdr3_aa: CASSGTSGSMETQYF
clone_size: few; j_call: TRBJ2-3; v_call: TRBV7-2; d_call: TRBD2; cdr3_nt: TGTGCCAGCAGCCGCCGGGGGGGGGCCACTACGCAGTATTTT; cdr3_aa: CASSRRGGATTQYF
clone_size: few; j_call: TRBJ2-1; v_call: TRBV24-1; d_call: .; cdr3_nt: TGTGCCACCAGTCGGGACAACTCCTACAATGAGCAGTTCTTC; cdr3_aa: CATSRDNSYNEQFF
clone_size: .; j_call: TRBJ2-1; v_call: TRBV20-1; d_call: TRBD2; cdr3_nt: TGCAGTGCATTTACTAGCGGGGGGTACAATGAGCAGTTCTTC; cdr3_aa: CSAFTSGGYNEQFF
clone_size: many; j_call: TRBJ2-7; v_call: TRBV12-3/TRBV12-4; d_call: .; cdr3_nt: TGTGCCAGCAGCAGGGACTCAGGCTACGAGCAGTACTTC; cdr3_aa: CASSRDSGYEQYF
clone_size: .; j_call: TRBJ2-4; v_call: TRBV11-2; d_call: .; cdr3_nt: TGTGCCAGCAGCTTAGGAAGTCTGGTAGCCAAAAACATTCAGTACTTC; cdr3_aa: CASSLGSLVAKNIQYF
clone_size: few; j_call: TRBJ2-1; v_call: TRBV5-1; d_call: .; cdr3_nt: TGCGCCAGCAGCAGGAACCCTCGGGATGAGCAGTTCTTC; cdr3_aa: CASSRNPRDEQFF
clone_size: few; j_call: TRBJ2-1; v_call: TRBV3-1; d_call: TRBD2; cdr3_nt: TGTGCCAGCAGCCTCCGGACCGGGACTAGACGAAATGAGCAGTTCTTC; cdr3_aa: CASSLRTGTRRNEQFF
clone_size: .; j_call: TRBJ1-2; v_call: TRBV18; d_call: .; cdr3_nt: TGTGCCAGCTCACCCCGGGACAACTATGGCTACACCTTC; cdr3_aa: CASSPRDNYGYTF
clone_size: few; j_call: TRBJ2-7; v_call: TRBV5-1; d_call: .; cdr3_nt: TGCGCCAGCAGCTTGCACAGGGCGGCCTACGAGCAGTACTTC; cdr3_aa: CASSLHRAAYEQYF
clone_size: .; j_call: TRBJ1-2; v_call: TRBV7-9; d_call: .; cdr3_nt: TGTGCCAGCAGTCCCCGTGGGGATGGCTACACCTTC; cdr3_aa: CASSPRGDGYTF
clone_size: few; j_call: TRBJ1-2; v_call: TRBV29-1; d_call: TRBD1; cdr3_nt: TGCAGCGCCGGACAGGGACTCAGTCGCGGCTATGGCTACACCTTC; cdr3_aa: CSAGQGLSRGYGYTF
clone_size: .; j_call: TRBJ2-5; v_call: TRBV3-1; d_call: TRBD2; cdr3_nt: TGTGCCAGCCGTCCGGGCGGGAGGGAGACCCAGTACTTC; cdr3_aa: CASRPGGRETQYF
clone_size: few; j_call: TRBJ2-7; v_call: TRBV7-2; d_call: .; cdr3_nt: TGTGCCAGCAGCTTAAGGCGGGGGCACCGCAACGAGCAGTACTTC; cdr3_aa: CASSLRRGHRNEQYF
clone_size: .; j_call: TRBJ2-2; v_call: TRBV5-1; d_call: TRBD1; cdr3_nt: TGCGCCAGCAGCCCCCGGACAGGGGGCGCTTGGGGCACCGGGGAGCTGTTTTTT; cdr3_aa: CASSPRTGGAWGTGELFF
clone_size: .; j_call: TRBJ1-2; v_call: TRBV6-2/TRBV6-3; d_call: .; cdr3_nt: TGTGCCAGCAAAAAAGGGCCGGATTACTATGGCTACACCTTC; cdr3_aa: CASKKGPDYYGYTF
clone_size: once; j_call: TRBJ2-3; v_call: TRBV6-4; d_call: TRBD1; cdr3_nt: TGTGCCAGCAGTGACTCAGTGACAGGGGGCACAGATACGCAGTATTTT; cdr3_aa: CASSDSVTGGTDTQYF
clone_size: .; j_call: TRBJ2-1; v_call: TRBV9; d_call: .; cdr3_nt: TGTGCCAGCAGCGCGCTAGGTTCAAGCTCCTACAATGAGCAGTTCTTC; cdr3_aa: CASSALGSSSYNEQFF
clone_size: .; j_call: TRBJ1-3; v_call: TRBV7-2; d_call: .; cdr3_nt: TGTGCCAGCAGCTTAGAAACCTTCTCTGGAAACACCATATATTTT; cdr3_aa: CASSLETFSGNTIYF
clone_size: .; j_call: TRBJ2-1; v_call: TRBV13; d_call: .; cdr3_nt: TGTGCCAGCAGCTTTGTTGGGCAACAGCCAACCTACAATGAGCAGTTCTTC; cdr3_aa: CASSFVGQQPTYNEQFF
clone_size: .; j_call: TRBJ2-5; v_call: TRBV29-1; d_call: .; cdr3_nt: TGCAGCGTTGAGCCTAGCGTGGGTCTGATGGGGACCCAGTACTTC; cdr3_aa: CSVEPSVGLMGTQYF
clone_size: few; j_call: TRBJ1-2; v_call: TRBV7-9; d_call: .; cdr3_nt: TGTGCCAGCAGCGCTACAGTGCCTAACTATGGCTACACCTTC; cdr3_aa: CASSATVPNYGYTF
clone_size: few; j_call: TRBJ2-1; v_call: TRBV12-3/TRBV12-4; d_call: TRBD2; cdr3_nt: TGTGCCAGCGGACTAGTGGGCGGGATTTACAATGAGCAGTTCTTC; cdr3_aa: CASGLVGGIYNEQFF
clone_size: many; j_call: TRBJ2-5; v_call: TRBV7-3; d_call: .; cdr3_nt: TGTGCCAGCAGCTTCTATGATGGAGAGACCCAGTACTTC; cdr3_aa: CASSFYDGETQYF
clone_size: .; j_call: TRBJ1-4; v_call: TRBV7-9; d_call: TRBD1; cdr3_nt: TGTGCCAGCAGCTCGACAGGGCGGAAGGATGAAAAACTGTTTTTT; cdr3_aa: CASSSTGRKDEKLFF
clone_size: few; j_call: TRBJ2-3; v_call: TRBV4-3; d_call: TRBD1; cdr3_nt: TGCGCCAGCAGCCAGGGGAAGACAGGGGCTTGGACAGATACGCAGTATTTT; cdr3_aa: CASSQGKTGAWTDTQYF
clone_size: .; j_call: TRBJ2-7; v_call: TRBV28; d_call: TRBD1; cdr3_nt: TGTGCCAGCAGTCCTGGGGACAGGTTCGCGGACGAGCAGTACTTC; cdr3_aa: CASSPGDRFADEQYF
clone_size: few; j_call: TRBJ2-7; v_call: TRBV2; d_call: .; cdr3_nt: TGTGCCAGCAGTGAATTGGTGGGGCGGACCTACGAGCAGTACTTC; cdr3_aa: CASSELVGRTYEQYF